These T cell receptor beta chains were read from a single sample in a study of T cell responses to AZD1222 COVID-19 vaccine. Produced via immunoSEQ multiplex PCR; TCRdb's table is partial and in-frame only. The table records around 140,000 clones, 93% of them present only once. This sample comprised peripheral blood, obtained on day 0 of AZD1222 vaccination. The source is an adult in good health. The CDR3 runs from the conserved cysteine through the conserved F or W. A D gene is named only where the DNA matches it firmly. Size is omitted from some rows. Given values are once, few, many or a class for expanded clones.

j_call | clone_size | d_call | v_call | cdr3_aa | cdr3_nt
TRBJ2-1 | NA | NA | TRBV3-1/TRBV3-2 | CASSPGHRSYNEQFF | TGTGCCAGCAGCCCGGGACACCGCTCCTACAATGAGCAGTTCTTC
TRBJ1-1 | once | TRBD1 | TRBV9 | CASSADRAGNTEAFF | TGTGCCAGCAGCGCAGACAGGGCTGGGAACACTGAAGCTTTCTTT
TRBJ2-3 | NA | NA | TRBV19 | CASSIGIDTQYF | TGTGCCAGTAGTATCGGGATCGATACGCAGTATTTT
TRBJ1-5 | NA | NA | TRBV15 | CATSKLLNDNQPQHF | TGTGCCACCAGCAAGTTACTTAACGACAATCAGCCCCAGCATTTT
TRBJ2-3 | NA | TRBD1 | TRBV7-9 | CASSNRDSEGPDTQYF | TGTGCCAGCAGCAATAGGGACAGTGAGGGCCCAGATACGCAGTATTTT
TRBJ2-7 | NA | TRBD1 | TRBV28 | CASSSTGLPLYEQYF | TGTGCCAGCAGTTCGACAGGGCTTCCTCTCTACGAGCAGTACTTC
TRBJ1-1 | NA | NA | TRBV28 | CASSLVGGWTEAFF | TGTGCCAGCAGTTTGGTAGGAGGTTGGACTGAAGCTTTCTTT
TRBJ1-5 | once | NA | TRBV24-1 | CATSSRSEVFNQPQHF | TGTGCCACCAGTAGTAGGTCGGAGGTTTTCAATCAGCCCCAGCATTTT
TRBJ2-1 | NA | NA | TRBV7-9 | CASSLGEQFF | TGTGCCAGCAGCTTAGGAGAGCAGTTCTTC
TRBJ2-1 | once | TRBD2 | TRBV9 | CASSALLAGEYNEQFF | TGTGCCAGCAGCGCCCTACTAGCGGGAGAGTACAATGAGCAGTTCTTC
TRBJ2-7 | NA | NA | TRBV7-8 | CASIPTASGVDYEQYF | TGTGCCAGCATCCCCACCGCCTCGGGGGTGGACTACGAGCAGTACTTC
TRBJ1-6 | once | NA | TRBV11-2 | CASSLGTSSPLHF | TGTGCCAGCAGCTTAGGAACCTCTTCACCCCTCCACTTT
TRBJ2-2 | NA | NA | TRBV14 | CASSQPPTGRDPRNTGELFF | TGTGCCAGCAGCCAACCTCCTACGGGCCGGGATCCGAGAAATACCGGGGAGCTGTTTTTT
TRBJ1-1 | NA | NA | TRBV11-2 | CASSLGRHQNTEAFF | TGTGCCAGCAGCTTAGGACGGCACCAGAACACTGAAGCTTTCTTT
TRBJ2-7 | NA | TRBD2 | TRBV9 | CASSVGGGTPQYF | TGTGCCAGCAGCGTAGGGGGGGGGACCCCGCAGTACTTC
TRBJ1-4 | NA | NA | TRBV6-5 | CASSVRTNEKLFF | TGTGCCAGCAGCGTGCGGACTAATGAAAAACTGTTTTTT
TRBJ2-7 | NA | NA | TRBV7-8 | CASSSPGTISYEQYF | TGTGCCAGCAGCTCCCCCGGGACAATCTCCTACGAGCAGTACTTC
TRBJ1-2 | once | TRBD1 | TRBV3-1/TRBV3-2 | CASSQSYRGDYGYTF | TGTGCCAGCAGCCAGAGTTACAGGGGGGACTATGGCTACACCTTC
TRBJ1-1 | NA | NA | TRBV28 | CASGAVTEAFF | TGTGCCAGCGGGGCGGTCACTGAAGCTTTCTTT
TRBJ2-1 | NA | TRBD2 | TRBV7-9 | CASSLGLAGEQFF | TGTGCCAGCAGCTTAGGACTAGCGGGTGAGCAGTTCTTC
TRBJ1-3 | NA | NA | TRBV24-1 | CATSDRNSSGNTIYF | TGTGCCACCAGTGACCGAAACTCCTCTGGAAACACCATATATTTT
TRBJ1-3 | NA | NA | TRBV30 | CAWSVNGFSGNTIYF | TGTGCCTGGAGTGTCAACGGTTTCTCTGGAAACACCATATATTTT
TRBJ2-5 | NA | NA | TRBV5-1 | CASSLVPQGETQYF | TGCGCCAGCAGCTTGGTCCCTCAGGGGGAGACCCAGTACTTC
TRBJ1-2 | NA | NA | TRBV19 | CASSTSDLGGINYGYTF | TGTGCCAGTAGTACCTCCGACTTGGGAGGGATTAACTATGGCTACACCTTC
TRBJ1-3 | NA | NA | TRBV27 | CASSRDSLSGNTIYF | TGTGCCAGCAGTCGGGACTCCCTCTCTGGAAACACCATATATTTT
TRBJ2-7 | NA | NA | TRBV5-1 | CASSLAGDSYEQYF | TGCGCCAGCAGCTTGGCAGGGGATTCCTACGAGCAGTACTTC
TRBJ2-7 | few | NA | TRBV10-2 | CASSEGGHEQYF | TGCGCCAGCAGTGAGGGAGGGCACGAGCAGTACTTC
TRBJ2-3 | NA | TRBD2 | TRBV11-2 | CASSGDSGGSDTQYF | TGTGCCAGCAGCGGAGATAGCGGGGGGTCAGATACGCAGTATTTT
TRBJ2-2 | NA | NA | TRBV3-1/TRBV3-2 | CASSQWGIGTGELFF | TGTGCCAGCAGCCAGTGGGGGATTGGCACCGGGGAGCTGTTTTTT
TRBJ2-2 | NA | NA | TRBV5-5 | CASSPRTDGFQINTGELFF | TGTGCCAGCAGCCCTCGAACGGACGGTTTCCAGATCAACACCGGGGAGCTGTTTTTT
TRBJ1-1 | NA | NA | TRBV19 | CASSRGTQLGAFF | TGTGCCAGTAGTCGCGGGACCCAGCTGGGAGCTTTCTTT
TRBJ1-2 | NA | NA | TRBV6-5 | CASSYSEGSNYGYTF | TGTGCCAGCAGTTACAGTGAGGGTTCAAACTATGGCTACACCTTC
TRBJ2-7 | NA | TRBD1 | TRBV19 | CASSISGGGDEQYF | TGTGCCAGTAGTATTTCAGGGGGTGGGGACGAGCAGTACTTC
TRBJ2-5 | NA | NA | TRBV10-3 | CAISDGSTGETQYF | TGTGCCATCAGTGACGGGAGTACGGGAGAGACCCAGTACTTC
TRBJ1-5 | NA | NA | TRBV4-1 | CASSQDPAGDQPQHF | TGCGCCAGCAGCCAAGATCCCGCGGGGGATCAGCCCCAGCATTTT
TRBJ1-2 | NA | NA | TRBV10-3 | CAIKELWDGYTF | TGTGCCATCAAAGAGTTATGGGATGGCTACACCTTC
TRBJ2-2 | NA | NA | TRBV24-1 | CATTGSGELFF | TGTGCCACCACCGGATCCGGGGAGCTGTTTTTT
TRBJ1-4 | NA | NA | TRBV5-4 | CASSPEGTNEKLFF | TGTGCCAGCAGCCCAGAAGGAACTAATGAAAAACTGTTTTTT
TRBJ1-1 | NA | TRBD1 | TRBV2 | CARRPGQVTEAFF | TGTGCCAGGAGACCGGGACAGGTCACTGAAGCTTTCTTT